Following are 3 T cell receptor beta chains from one sample sequenced in a study of T cells in Graves' hyperthyroidism and ophthalmopathy. From RNA transcripts, TCR beta CDR3 regions were amplified. The primer set for the first-round RT-PCR of the TCR CDR3 was HTBI. TCRdb itself ran the multiplex PCR reads through MiXCR, one entry per CDR3 protein. The table records about 840,000 distinct CDR3 sequences, about 38% of them present only once. Sequenced: blood. These receptor sequences come from a man aged 18 to 30 with Graves' hyperthyroidism.

This clonotype was detected many times. This chain joins TRBV6-5 and TRBJ2-7, with D perhaps TRBD1 (5 bases). Germline V gives CDR1 MNHEY, CDR2 SVGAGI. The CDR3 spans 13 residues. The V and J ends lost 0 bases and 2 bases respectively, with 5 bases between them. CDR3 sequence: CASSYSGPYEQYF. The CDR3 coding sequence is TGTGCCAGCAGTTACTCGGGGCCCTACGAGCAGTACTTC.

The table lists this clonotype with a few counts. The CDR3 DNA reads TGCAGTGCTAGAGGCGTAGGGAGCAGGGTCGGGGAGCTGTTTTTT. Translated, it gives CSARGVGSRVGELFF. This chain uses TRBV20-1 with TRBJ2-2, with D perhaps TRBD1 or TRBD2 (5 bases each). The CDR3 runs 15 residues. Germline V CDR1 and CDR2: DFQATT, SNEGSKA (reference sequence). Trimming shortened V by 1 base and J by 7 bases, and 16 bases separated the two germline ends.

This clonotype was counted a few times. The rearrangement links TRBV19 to TRBJ1-2; 9 bases map to TRBD1. Germline-derived CDR1 and CDR2 are LNHDA and SQIVND (reference sequence). J was trimmed by 6 bases and V by 3 bases; bases with no gene match: 11. The CDR3 has 16 amino acids. Here the CDR3 reads CASSIPQPGQGDGYTF. Here the CDR3 DNA reads TGTGCCAGTAGTATCCCCCAACCGGGACAGGGAGATGGCTACACCTTC.